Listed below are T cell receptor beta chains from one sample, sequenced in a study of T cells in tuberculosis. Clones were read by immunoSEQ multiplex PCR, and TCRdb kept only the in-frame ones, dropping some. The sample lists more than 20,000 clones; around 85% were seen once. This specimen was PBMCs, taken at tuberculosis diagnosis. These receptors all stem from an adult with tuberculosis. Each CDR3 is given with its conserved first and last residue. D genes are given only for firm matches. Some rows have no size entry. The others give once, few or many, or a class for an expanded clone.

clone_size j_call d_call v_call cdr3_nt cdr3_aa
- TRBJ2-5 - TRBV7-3 TGTGCCAGCTCCGCAGGGGACCAAGAGACCCAGTACTTC CASSAGDQETQYF
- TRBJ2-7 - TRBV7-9 TGTGCCAGCAGCTCCCCCCGCGGGGCCTGGGAGCAGTACTTC CASSSPRGAWEQYF
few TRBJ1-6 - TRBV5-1 TGCGCCAGCAGCTTGACGTCGCAGGCTAATTCACCCCTCCACTTT CASSLTSQANSPLHF
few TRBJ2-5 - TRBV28 TGTGCCAGCAGTCCCCACAGTTTGGAGACCCAGTACTTC CASSPHSLETQYF
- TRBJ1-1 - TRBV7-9 TGTGCCAGCAGCGGACAGAACACTGAAGCTTTCTTT CASSGQNTEAFF
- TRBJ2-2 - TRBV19 TGTGCCAGTTTTCAGGACAGAAGGGGTACCGGGGAGCTGTTTTTT CASFQDRRGTGELFF
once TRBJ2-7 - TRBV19 TGTGCCAGTAGTATATATCAGGGATCTGCCCACGAGCAGTACTTC CASSIYQGSAHEQYF
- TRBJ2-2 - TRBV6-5 TGTGCCAGCAGCCAGTCGACGGGTAACACCGGGGAGCTGTTTTTT CASSQSTGNTGELFF
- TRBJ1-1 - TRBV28 TGTGCCAGCAGTTTACGCAGGGGCGGGTACACTGAAGCTTTCTTT CASSLRRGGYTEAFF
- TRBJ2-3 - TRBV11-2 TGTGCCAGCAGCAACATTTATACAGATACGCAGTATTTT CASSNIYTDTQYF
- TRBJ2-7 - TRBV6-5 TGTGCCAGCAGTTGGACAGAGAGCTCCTACGAGCAGTACTTC CASSWTESSYEQYF